These T cell receptor beta chains were read from a single sample in a study of radiotherapy plus CTLA-4 blockade in lung cancer. Assay used: immunoSEQ multiplex PCR; TCRdb lists only in-frame clones, some missing. The sample lists 70,000 to 85,000 clones, nearly 75% occurring once. Sequenced material: peripheral blood, taken from a patient treated with radiotherapy plus ipilimumab. These receptors were taken from a human donor with non-small cell lung cancer whose response to radiotherapy plus ipilimumab could not be evaluated. Each CDR3 is given with its conserved first and last residue. The order of the fields is V gene, clone size, J gene, D gene, CDR3 protein, CDR3 DNA. D genes are given only for firm matches. Clone size is given for some rows only: seen once, a few or many times, or a class if the clone is expanded.

v_call: TRBV14; clone_size: -; j_call: TRBJ2-5; d_call: TRBD2; cdr3_aa: CASSLRLAGEETQYF; cdr3_nt: TGTGCCAGCAGCCTCCGACTAGCGGGGGAGGAGACCCAGTACTTC
v_call: TRBV7-9; clone_size: -; j_call: TRBJ2-3; d_call: TRBD1; cdr3_aa: CASSSPPGQSSTDTQYF; cdr3_nt: TGTGCCAGCAGCTCTCCGCCGGGACAGTCTAGCACAGATACGCAGTATTTT
v_call: TRBV19; clone_size: -; j_call: TRBJ1-5; d_call: -; cdr3_aa: CASSIGDSGNQPQHF; cdr3_nt: TGTGCCAGTAGTATAGGAGATTCTGGCAATCAGCCCCAGCATTTT
v_call: TRBV5-8; clone_size: -; j_call: TRBJ1-1; d_call: TRBD1; cdr3_aa: CASSWDRGRSASEAFF; cdr3_nt: TGTGCCAGCAGCTGGGACAGGGGGCGGTCGGCTTCTGAAGCTTTCTTT
v_call: TRBV9; clone_size: few; j_call: TRBJ1-4; d_call: -; cdr3_aa: CASSAPGATNEKLFF; cdr3_nt: TGTGCCAGCAGCGCCCCAGGGGCAACTAATGAAAAACTGTTTTTT
v_call: TRBV5-4; clone_size: few; j_call: TRBJ2-5; d_call: TRBD1; cdr3_aa: CASSSTGGRQETQYF; cdr3_nt: TGTGCCAGCAGCTCAACAGGGGGGCGTCAAGAGACCCAGTACTTC
v_call: TRBV18; clone_size: -; j_call: TRBJ1-1; d_call: -; cdr3_aa: CASSPGTRNTEAFF; cdr3_nt: TGTGCCAGCTCACCTGGGACACGGAACACTGAAGCTTTCTTT
v_call: TRBV6-5; clone_size: few; j_call: TRBJ2-2; d_call: -; cdr3_aa: CASSRGGATGELFF; cdr3_nt: TGTGCCAGCAGTCGAGGCGGGGCTACCGGGGAGCTGTTTTTT
v_call: TRBV5-4; clone_size: -; j_call: TRBJ2-3; d_call: TRBD2; cdr3_aa: CASSWGLPTDTQYF; cdr3_nt: TGTGCCAGCAGCTGGGGACTACCCACAGATACGCAGTATTTT
v_call: TRBV10-3; clone_size: -; j_call: TRBJ2-7; d_call: -; cdr3_aa: CAIRLRGVVRGGGGAYEQYF; cdr3_nt: TGTGCCATCCGACTCAGGGGGGTAGTGAGAGGAGGAGGAGGGGCGTACGAGCAGTACTTC
v_call: TRBV25-1; clone_size: -; j_call: TRBJ2-1; d_call: TRBD2; cdr3_aa: CASSEEGAGAYNEQFF; cdr3_nt: TGTGCCAGCAGTGAAGAAGGAGCGGGGGCCTACAATGAGCAGTTCTTC
v_call: TRBV7-6; clone_size: -; j_call: TRBJ1-6; d_call: TRBD1; cdr3_aa: CASSLVSTGDNSPLHF; cdr3_nt: TGTGCCAGCAGCTTAGTTTCCACAGGGGACAATTCACCCCTCCACTTT
v_call: TRBV30; clone_size: -; j_call: TRBJ2-5; d_call: -; cdr3_aa: CAWSVQGRETQYF; cdr3_nt: TGTGCCTGGAGTGTCCAGGGGCGAGAGACCCAGTACTTC